One and the same sample provided the 9 T cell receptor beta chains below, sequenced in a study of shared clonotypes between healthy human individuals. This table comes from immunoSEQ multiplex PCR, and its TCRdb copy is limited to in-frame clones, with some not included. The sample shows roughly 220,000 clones, over 50% of them seen only once. The sample taken for sequencing was memory CD4+ T cells sorted from blood. Subset denoted: CD45RA-negative fraction. These receptors all stem from a man younger than 45 in good health.

The chain links TRBV11-2 to TRBJ2-7; D is possibly TRBD2 (6 bases). Trimming cost V 1 base and J 2 bases, with 15 bases left between them. This CDR3 is built from 16 residues. Per the germline V gene, CDR1 is SGHAT and CDR2 is FQNNGV. The CDR3 DNA sequence: TGTGCCAGCAGCTTAGCCCTCGGAGGGAAAGCCTACGAGCAGTACTTC. Its translation: CASSLALGGKAYEQYF.

This clone showed up just a few times. The chain joins TRBV9 to TRBJ1-5; maybe TRBD1 (5 bases). The CDR3 has 14 residues. Germline assignment: CDR1 SGDLS and CDR2 YYNGEE. V shed 1 base and J shed 7 bases, with 12 bases lying between them. DNA for the CDR3: TGTGCCAGCAGCGTACACCAGGGCGGGCAGCCCCAGCATTTT. Amino acid sequence: CASSVHQGGQPQHF. Using reference TRBV9 and TRBJ1-5 for the parts outside the CDR3, the full variable domain is DSGVTQTPKHLITATGQRVTLRCSPRSGDLSVYWYQQSLDQGLQFLIQYYNGEERAKGNILERFSAQQFPDLHSELNLSSLELGDSALYFCASSVHQGGQPQHFGDGTRLSIL.

This sequence joins TRBV5-6 and TRBJ2-2; D not certain. The CDR3 has 15 residues. Deletions cut 3 bases from V and 5 bases from J, with 14 bases between. CDR1 and CDR2 from the germline V gene are SGHDT and YYEEEE. The CDR3 coding sequence is TGTGCCAGCAGCTCTATAAAACGTGGGACCGGGGAGCTGTTTTTT. Its translation is CASSSIKRGTGELFF.

This clone came up once. The chain uses TRBV27 and TRBJ2-3; D remains unclear. Germline CDR1 is MNHEY and CDR2 is SMNVEV (reference sequence). V was clipped by 0 bases and J by 2 bases, with 12 bases between them. The CDR3 is 16 residues long. The CDR3 DNA is TGTGCCAGCAGTTTATCCAACGCCGTTACCACAGATACGCAGTATTTT. Protein: CASSLSNAVTTDTQYF.

The chain uses TRBV30 and TRBJ2-5; a weak D match, TRBD2 (5 bases). V was cut by 2 bases and J by 5 bases, with 12 bases left in between. Germline-derived CDR1 and CDR2 are GTSNPN and SVGIG (reference sequence). There are 13 residues in the CDR3. CDR3 nucleotides: TGTGCCTGGAGTCGGACGGGAAGGGAGACCCAGTACTTC. This sequence encodes CAWSRTGRETQYF.

This rearrangement joins TRBV7-3 to TRBJ2-6; a weak D match, TRBD1 (5 bases). Trimming shortened V by 1 base and J by 3 bases, and 13 bases separated the two germline ends. The length of the CDR3 is 17 residues. The germline V gene encodes CDR1 SGHTA and CDR2 FQGTGA. CDR3 DNA: TGTGCCAGCAGCTTAATGGCAGGGCAGAGTGGGGCCAACGTCCTGACTTTC. As protein: CASSLMAGQSGANVLTF.

CDR3 in DNA: TGTGCCAGCTCATCACTAGGGACAGGGGTCGGAAACACCATATATTTT. Encoded protein: CASSSLGTGVGNTIYF. This rearrangement joins TRBV18 to TRBJ1-3; TRBD1 matches 10 bases. CDR3 length: 16 amino acids. Germline lookup yields CDR1 KGHSH and CDR2 LQKENI. V trimming: 5 bases; J trimming: 4 bases; junction bases outside the gene matches: 8.

The V call is TRBV6-5, the J call TRBJ2-1, with TRBD1 matching 9 bases. With 6 bases clipped from V and 7 bases from J, the junction kept 4 bases outside the gene matches. Germline V gene sequence: CDR1 MNHEY, CDR2 SVGAGI. CDR3 length: 13 residues. The CDR3 DNA reads as TGTGCCAGCAGCTTGACAGGGGGGAATGAGCAGTTCTTC. Its translation is CASSLTGGNEQFF.

The rearrangement uses TRBV2 and TRBJ1-2; 8 bases map to TRBD1. V gave up 4 bases and J gave up 6 bases; unmatched junction bases: 13. CDR1 and CDR2 from the germline V gene are SNHLY and FYNNEI. This CDR3 has 16 residues. The CDR3 loop reads CASSGGQGRVGDGYTF. CDR3 DNA sequence: TGTGCCAGCAGTGGAGGACAGGGAAGAGTAGGAGATGGCTACACCTTC.